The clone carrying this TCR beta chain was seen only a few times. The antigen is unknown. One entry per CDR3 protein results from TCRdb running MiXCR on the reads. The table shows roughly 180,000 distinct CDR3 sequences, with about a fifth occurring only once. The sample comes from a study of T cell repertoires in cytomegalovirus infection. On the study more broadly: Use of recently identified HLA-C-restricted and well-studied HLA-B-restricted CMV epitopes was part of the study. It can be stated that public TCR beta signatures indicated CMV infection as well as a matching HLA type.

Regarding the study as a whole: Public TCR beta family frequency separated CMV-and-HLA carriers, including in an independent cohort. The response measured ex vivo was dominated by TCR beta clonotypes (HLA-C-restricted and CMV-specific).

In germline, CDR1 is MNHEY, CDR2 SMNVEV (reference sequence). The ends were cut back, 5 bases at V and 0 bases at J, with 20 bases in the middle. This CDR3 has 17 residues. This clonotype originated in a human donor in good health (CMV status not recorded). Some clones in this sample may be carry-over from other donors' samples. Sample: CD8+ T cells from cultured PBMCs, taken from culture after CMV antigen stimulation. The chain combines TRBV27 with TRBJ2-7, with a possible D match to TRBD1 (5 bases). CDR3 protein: CASSGARWQSDSYEQYF. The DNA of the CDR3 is TGTGCCAGCAGTGGGGCCCGGTGGCAGTCGGACTCCTACGAGCAGTACTTC.